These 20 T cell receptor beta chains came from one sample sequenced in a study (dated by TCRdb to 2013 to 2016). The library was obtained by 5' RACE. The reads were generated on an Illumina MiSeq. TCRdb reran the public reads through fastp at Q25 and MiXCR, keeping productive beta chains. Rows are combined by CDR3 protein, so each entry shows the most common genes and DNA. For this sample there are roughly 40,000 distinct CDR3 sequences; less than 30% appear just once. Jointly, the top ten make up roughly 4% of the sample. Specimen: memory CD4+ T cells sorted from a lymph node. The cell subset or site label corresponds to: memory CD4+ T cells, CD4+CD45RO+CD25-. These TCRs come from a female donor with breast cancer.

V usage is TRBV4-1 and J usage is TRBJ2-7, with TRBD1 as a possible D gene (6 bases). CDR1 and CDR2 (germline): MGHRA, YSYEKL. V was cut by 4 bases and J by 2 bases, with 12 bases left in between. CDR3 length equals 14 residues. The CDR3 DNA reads TGCGCCAGCAGCCCTTACGGACAGCCCTACGAGCAGTACTTC. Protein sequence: CASSPYGQPYEQYF.

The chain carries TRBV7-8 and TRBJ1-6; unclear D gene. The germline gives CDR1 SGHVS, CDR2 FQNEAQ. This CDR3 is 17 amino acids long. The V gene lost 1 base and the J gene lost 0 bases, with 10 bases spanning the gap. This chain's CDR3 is CASSLDSSSSYNSPLHF. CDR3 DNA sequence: TGTGCCAGCAGCTTAGATTCAAGTAGCTCCTATAATTCACCCCTCCACTTT.

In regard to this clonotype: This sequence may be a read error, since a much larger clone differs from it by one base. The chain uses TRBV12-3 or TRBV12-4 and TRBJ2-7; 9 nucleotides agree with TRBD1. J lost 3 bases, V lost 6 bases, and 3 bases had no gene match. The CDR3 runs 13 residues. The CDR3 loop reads CASRPGQGYEQYF. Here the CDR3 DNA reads TGTGCCAGCAGGCCGGGACAGGGCTACGAGCAGTACTTC.

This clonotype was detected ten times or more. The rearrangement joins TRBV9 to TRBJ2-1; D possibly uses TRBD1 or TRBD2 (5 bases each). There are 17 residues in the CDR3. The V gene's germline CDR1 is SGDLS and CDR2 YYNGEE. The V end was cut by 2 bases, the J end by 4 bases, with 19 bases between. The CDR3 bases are TGTGCCAGCAGCGTGGAGGTTGATGGGGGAATTTACAATGAGCAGTTCTTC. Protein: CASSVEVDGGIYNEQFF.

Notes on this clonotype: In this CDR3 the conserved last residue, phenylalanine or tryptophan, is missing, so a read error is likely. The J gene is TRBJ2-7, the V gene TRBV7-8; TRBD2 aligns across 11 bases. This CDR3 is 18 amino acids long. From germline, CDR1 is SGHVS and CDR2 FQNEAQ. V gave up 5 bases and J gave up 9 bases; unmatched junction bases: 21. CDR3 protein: CASSQDRGPGLAVLRQYL. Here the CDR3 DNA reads TGTGCCAGCAGCCAGGACAGGGGACCGGGACTAGCGGTTTTACGGCAGTACCTC.

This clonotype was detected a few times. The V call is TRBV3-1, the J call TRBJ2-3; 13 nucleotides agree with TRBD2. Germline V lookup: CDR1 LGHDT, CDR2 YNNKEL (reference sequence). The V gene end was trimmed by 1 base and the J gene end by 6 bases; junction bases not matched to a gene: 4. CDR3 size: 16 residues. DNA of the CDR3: TGTGCCAGCAGCCAAGGGGGACTAGCGGGACGTGATACGCAGTATTTT. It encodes CASSQGGLAGRDTQYF.

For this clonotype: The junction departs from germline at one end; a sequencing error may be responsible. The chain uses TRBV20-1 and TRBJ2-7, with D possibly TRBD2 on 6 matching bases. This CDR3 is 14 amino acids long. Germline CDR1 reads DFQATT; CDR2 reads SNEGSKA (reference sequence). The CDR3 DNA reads TGCGGTGCTAGAGATACGGGGGTCGGGTACGAGCAGTACTTC. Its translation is CGARDTGVGYEQYF.

The CDR3 here is CSARGQAAEAFF. CDR3 DNA: TGCAGTGCTAGGGGCCAGGCCGCTGAAGCTTTCTTT. The V gene is TRBV20-1, the J gene TRBJ1-1; no clear D. The CDR3 runs to 12 residues. The V end lost 3 bases, the J end lost 6 bases, and 11 bases lay between the germline ends. Per germline, CDR1 DFQATT and CDR2 SNEGSKA (reference sequence).

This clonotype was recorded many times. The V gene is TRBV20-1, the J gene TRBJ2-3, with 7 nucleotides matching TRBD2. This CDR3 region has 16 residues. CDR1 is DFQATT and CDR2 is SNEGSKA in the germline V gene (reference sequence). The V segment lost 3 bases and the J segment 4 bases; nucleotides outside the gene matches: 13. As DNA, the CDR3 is TGCAGTGCTAGTGCCCCCAAAACGGGAGGCGCAGATACGCAGTATTTT. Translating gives CSASAPKTGGADTQYF.

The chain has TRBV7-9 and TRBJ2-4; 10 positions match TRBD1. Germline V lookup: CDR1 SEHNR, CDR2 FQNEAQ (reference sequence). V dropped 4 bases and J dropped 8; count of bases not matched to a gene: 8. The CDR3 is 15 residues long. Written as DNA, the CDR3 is TGTGCCAGCAGCTGGCGGACAGGGGGGTTGGACATTCAGTACTTC. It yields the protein CASSWRTGGLDIQYF.

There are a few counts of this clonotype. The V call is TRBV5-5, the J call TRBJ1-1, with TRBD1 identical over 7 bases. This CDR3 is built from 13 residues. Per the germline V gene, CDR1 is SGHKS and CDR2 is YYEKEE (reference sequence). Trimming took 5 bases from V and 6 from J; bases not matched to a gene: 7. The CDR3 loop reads CASRPTGRPEAFF. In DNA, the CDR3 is TGTGCCAGCAGACCGACAGGGCGGCCTGAAGCTTTCTTT.

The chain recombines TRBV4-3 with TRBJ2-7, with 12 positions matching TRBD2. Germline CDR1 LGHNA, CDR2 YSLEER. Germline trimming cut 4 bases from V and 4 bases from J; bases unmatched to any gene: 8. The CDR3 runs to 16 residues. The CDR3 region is CASSRGLAGIHYEQYF. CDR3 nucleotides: TGCGCCAGCAGCCGTGGACTAGCGGGAATACATTACGAGCAGTACTTC.

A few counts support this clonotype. The CDR3 is CASGEGTRRPDTQYF. The CDR3 DNA reads TGTGCCAGCGGGGAGGGGACTAGGAGGCCAGATACGCAGTATTTT. This chain joins TRBV2 and TRBJ2-3; 8 bases are a match to TRBD2. This CDR3 has 15 residues. Germline-derived CDR1 and CDR2 are SNHLY and FYNNEI. V lost 8 bases to trimming and J lost 4 bases; unmatched junction nucleotides: 11.

The CDR3 sequence is CASSRGQDINTGELFF. In DNA, the CDR3 is TGCGCCAGCTCCAGGGGACAGGACATTAACACCGGGGAGCTGTTTTTT. V is TRBV5-1 and J is TRBJ2-2, with 8 bases aligning to TRBD1. The J segment lost 2 bases and the V segment lost 7 bases, leaving 10 bases of the junction unmatched. CDR3 length: 16 residues. The germline gives CDR1 SGHRS, CDR2 YFSETQ.

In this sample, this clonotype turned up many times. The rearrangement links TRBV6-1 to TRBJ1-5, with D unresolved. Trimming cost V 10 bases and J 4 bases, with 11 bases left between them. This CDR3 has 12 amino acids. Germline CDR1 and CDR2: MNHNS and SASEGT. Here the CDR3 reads CATNFLNQPQHF. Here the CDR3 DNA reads TGTGCCACCAACTTTCTTAATCAGCCCCAGCATTTT.

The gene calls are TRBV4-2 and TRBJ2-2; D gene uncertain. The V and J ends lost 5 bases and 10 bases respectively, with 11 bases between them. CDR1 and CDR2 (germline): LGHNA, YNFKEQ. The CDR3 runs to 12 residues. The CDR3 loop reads CASSFNHMELFF. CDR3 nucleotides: TGTGCCAGCAGCTTTAACCATATGGAGCTGTTTTTT.

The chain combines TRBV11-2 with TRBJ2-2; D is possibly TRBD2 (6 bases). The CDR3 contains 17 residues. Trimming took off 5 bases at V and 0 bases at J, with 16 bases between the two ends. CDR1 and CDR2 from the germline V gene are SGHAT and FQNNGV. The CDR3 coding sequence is TGTGCCAGCAGCCAGGGAGCAGGCGGGGCGAACACCGGGGAGCTGTTTTTT. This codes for CASSQGAGGANTGELFF.

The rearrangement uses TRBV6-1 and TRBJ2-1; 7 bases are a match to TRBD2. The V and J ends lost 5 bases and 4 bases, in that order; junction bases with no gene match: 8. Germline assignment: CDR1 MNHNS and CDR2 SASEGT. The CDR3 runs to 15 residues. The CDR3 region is CASSYREDPYNEQFF. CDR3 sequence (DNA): TGTGCCAGCAGTTACCGGGAGGACCCATACAATGAGCAGTTCTTC.

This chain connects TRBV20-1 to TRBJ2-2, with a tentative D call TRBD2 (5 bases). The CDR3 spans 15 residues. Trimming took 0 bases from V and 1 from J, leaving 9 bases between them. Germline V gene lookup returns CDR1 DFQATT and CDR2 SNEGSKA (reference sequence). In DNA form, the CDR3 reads TGCAGTGCTAGAGACCCGGGAAGGAACACCGGGGAGCTGTTTTTT. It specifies CSARDPGRNTGELFF.

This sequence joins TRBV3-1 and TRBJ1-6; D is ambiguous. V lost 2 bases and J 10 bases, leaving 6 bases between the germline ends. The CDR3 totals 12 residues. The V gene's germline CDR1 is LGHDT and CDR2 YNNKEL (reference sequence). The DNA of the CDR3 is TGTGCCAGCAGCCAACGCGGGTCACCCCTCCACTTT. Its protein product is CASSQRGSPLHF. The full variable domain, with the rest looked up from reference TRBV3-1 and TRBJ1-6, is DTAVSQTPKYLVTQMGNDKSIKCEQNLGHDTMYWYKQDSKKFLKIMFSYNNKELIINETVPNRFSPKSPDKAHLNLHINSLELGDSAVYFCASSQRGSPLHFGNGTRLTVT.